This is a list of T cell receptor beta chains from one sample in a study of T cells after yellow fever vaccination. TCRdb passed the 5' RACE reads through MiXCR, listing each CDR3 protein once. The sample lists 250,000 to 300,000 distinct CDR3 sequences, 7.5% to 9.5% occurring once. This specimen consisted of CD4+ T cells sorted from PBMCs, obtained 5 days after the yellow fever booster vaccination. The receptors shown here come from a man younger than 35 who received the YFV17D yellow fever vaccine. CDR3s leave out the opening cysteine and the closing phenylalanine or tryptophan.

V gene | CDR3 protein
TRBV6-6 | ASSYSTGGLGTEAF
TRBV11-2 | ASSPSGGADTQY
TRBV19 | ASSMLGEGEQF
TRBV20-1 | SARTAMNTEAF
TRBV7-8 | ASSPRRVAGYGEQF
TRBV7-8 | ASSLPPLQGGTEAF
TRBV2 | ASEVYNEQF
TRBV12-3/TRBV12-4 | ASSFPPYTPTGELF
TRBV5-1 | ASSLAVTENSPLH
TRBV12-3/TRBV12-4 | ASSQGSSPLH
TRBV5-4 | ASSLMDEQY